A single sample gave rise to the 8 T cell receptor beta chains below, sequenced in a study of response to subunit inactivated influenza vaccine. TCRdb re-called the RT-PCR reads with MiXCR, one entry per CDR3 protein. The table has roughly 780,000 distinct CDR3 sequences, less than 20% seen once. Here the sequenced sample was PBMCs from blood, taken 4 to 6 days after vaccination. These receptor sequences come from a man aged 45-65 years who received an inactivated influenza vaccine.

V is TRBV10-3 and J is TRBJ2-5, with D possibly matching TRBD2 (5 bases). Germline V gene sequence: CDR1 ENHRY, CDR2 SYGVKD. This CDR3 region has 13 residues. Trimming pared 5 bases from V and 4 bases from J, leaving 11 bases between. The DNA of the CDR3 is TGTGCCATCAGTTTCATTCGGGGAGAGACCCAGTACTTC. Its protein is CAISFIRGETQYF.

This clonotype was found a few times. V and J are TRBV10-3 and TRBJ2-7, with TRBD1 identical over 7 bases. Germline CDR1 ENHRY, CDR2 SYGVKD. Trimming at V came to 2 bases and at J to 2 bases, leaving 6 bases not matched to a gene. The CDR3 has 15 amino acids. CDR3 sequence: CAISEVGTVTYEQYF. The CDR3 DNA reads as TGTGCCATCAGTGAGGTTGGGACAGTAACCTACGAGCAGTACTTC.

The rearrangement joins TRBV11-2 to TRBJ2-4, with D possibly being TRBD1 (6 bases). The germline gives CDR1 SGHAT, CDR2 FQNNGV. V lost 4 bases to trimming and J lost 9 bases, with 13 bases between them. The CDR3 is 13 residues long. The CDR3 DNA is TGTGCCAGCAGCTCACAGGGTCGGAGCATTCAGTACTTC. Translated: CASSSQGRSIQYF.

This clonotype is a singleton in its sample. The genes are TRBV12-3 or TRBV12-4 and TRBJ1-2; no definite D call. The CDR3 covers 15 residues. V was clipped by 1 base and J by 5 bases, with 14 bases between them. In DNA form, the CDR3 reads TGTGCCAGCAGTTTAGGGCTCAATTTGGGGTATGGCTACACCTTC. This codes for CASSLGLNLGYGYTF.

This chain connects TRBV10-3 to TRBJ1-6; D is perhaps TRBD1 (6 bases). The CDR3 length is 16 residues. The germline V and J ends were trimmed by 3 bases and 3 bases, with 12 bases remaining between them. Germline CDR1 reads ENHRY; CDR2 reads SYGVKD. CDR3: CAISDGGGGYNSPLHF. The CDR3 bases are TGTGCCATCAGTGATGGGGGGGGCGGCTATAATTCACCCCTCCACTTT.

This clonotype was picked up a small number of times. The CDR3 DNA reads as TGTGCCAACTCCCAAGACACGTACGAGCAGTACTTC. Translating it yields CANSQDTYEQYF. The chain uses TRBV10-3 and TRBJ2-7; D gene unclear. Germline V CDR1 and CDR2: ENHRY, SYGVKD. Trimming cost V 10 bases and J 4 bases, with 14 bases left between them. The CDR3 is 12 residues long.

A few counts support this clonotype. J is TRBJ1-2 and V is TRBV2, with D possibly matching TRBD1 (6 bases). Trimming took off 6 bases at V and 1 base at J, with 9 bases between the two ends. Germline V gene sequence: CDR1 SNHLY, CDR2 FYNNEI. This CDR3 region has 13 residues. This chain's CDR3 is CASRNRVNYGYTF. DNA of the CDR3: TGTGCCAGCAGAAACAGGGTTAACTATGGCTACACCTTC.

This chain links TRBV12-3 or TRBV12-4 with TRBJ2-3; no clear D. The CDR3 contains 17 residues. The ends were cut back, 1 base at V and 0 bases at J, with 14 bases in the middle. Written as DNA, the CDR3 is TGTGCCAGCAGTTTAGTAGTCAGTAGCCTAAGCACAGATACGCAGTATTTT. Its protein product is CASSLVVSSLSTDTQYF.